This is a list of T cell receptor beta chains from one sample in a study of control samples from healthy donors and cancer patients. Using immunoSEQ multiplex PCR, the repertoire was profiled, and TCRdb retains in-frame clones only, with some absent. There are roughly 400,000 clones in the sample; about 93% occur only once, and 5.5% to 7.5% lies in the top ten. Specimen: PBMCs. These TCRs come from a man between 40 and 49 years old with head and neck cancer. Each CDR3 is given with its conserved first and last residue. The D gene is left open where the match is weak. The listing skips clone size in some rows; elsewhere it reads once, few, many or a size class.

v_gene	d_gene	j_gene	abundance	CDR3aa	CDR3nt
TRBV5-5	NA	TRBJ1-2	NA	CASIPWGFNYGYTF	TGTGCCAGCATACCCTGGGGATTTAACTATGGCTACACCTTC
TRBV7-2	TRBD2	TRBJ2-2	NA	CASSLGWGGTGELFF	TGTGCCAGCAGCTTAGGCTGGGGGGGAACCGGGGAGCTGTTTTTT
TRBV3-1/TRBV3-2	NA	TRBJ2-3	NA	CASSQRPRLSTDTQYF	TGTGCCAGCAGCCAGAGACCGAGGCTAAGCACAGATACGCAGTATTTT
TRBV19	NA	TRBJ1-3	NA	CASSNSRDGGNTIYF	TGTGCCAGTAGTAACTCCAGGGATGGAGGAAACACCATATATTTT
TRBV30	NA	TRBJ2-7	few	CACRQSTEQYF	TGTGCCTGTCGGCAGAGTACCGAGCAGTACTTC
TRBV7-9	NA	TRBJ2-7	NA	CASETDSNEQYF	TGTGCCAGCGAGACAGATTCCAACGAGCAGTACTTC
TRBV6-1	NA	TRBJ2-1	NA	CASSASRTGYGNEQFF	TGTGCCAGCAGTGCCAGTCGTACAGGGTACGGCAATGAGCAGTTCTTC
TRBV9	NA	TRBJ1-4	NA	CASSPRLKGANEKLFF	TGTGCCAGCAGCCCCCGTCTAAAGGGGGCTAATGAAAAACTGTTTTTT
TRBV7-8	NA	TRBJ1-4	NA	CASSSGLPGEKLFF	TGTGCCAGCAGCTCGGGACTGCCCGGAGAAAAACTGTTTTTT
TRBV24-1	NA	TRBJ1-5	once	CATSERAAGSNQPQHF	TGTGCCACCAGTGAGCGTGCCGCAGGGAGCAATCAGCCCCAGCATTTT
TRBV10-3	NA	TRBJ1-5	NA	CAISGQEAGYQPQHF	TGTGCCATCAGTGGACAGGAGGCAGGTTATCAGCCCCAGCATTTT
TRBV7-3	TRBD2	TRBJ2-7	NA	CASSPTSGSFHEQYF	TGTGCCAGCAGCCCCACTAGCGGGAGCTTCCACGAGCAGTACTTC
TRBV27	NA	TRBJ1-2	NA	CASKPGINSGYGYTF	TGTGCCAGTAAGCCAGGGATCAACTCGGGCTATGGCTACACCTTC
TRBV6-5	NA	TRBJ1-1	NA	CASRTRGWTEAFF	TGTGCCAGCAGGACCCGGGGGTGGACTGAAGCTTTCTTT
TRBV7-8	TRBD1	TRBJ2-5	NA	CASSPGQGSETQYF	TGTGCCAGCAGCCCAGGACAGGGGAGCGAGACCCAGTACTTC
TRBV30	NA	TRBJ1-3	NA	CASPGTGKANTIYF	TGTGCCTCCCCCGGTACAGGGAAGGCAAACACCATATATTTT
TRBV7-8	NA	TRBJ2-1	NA	CASSRGGTQDEQFF	TGTGCCAGCAGCCGAGGAGGGACGCAGGATGAGCAGTTCTTC
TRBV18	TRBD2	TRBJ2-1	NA	CASSLRTSGRDEQFF	TGTGCCAGCTCCCTCCGGACTAGCGGGAGAGATGAGCAGTTCTTC
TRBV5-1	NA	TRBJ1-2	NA	CASSQTAIYGYTF	TGCGCCAGCAGCCAGACAGCGATCTATGGCTACACCTTC
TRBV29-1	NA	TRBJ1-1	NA	CSAQGLGNTEAFF	TGCAGCGCCCAAGGCCTGGGGAACACTGAAGCTTTCTTT
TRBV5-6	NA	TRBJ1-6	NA	CASSLGGGGSYNSPLHF	TGTGCCAGCAGCTTGGGGGGAGGAGGATCCTATAATTCACCCCTCCACTTT
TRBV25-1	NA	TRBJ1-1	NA	CASSDPNTEAFF	TGTGCCAGCAGTGACCCTAACACTGAAGCTTTCTTT
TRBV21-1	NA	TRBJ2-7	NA	CASPESEDYIGRREGSYEQYF	TGTGCCAGCCCCGAAAGTGAAGACTACATCGGGAGGCGCGAGGGCTCCTACGAGCAGTACTTC
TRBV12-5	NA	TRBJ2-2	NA	CASPSWDGELFF	TGTGCTAGCCCCTCCTGGGACGGGGAGCTGTTTTTT
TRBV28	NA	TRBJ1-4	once	CASSLSGQTGEKLFF	TGTGCCAGCAGTTTATCTGGGCAGACAGGTGAAAAACTGTTTTTT